This is a list of T cell receptor beta chains from one sample in a study of CD8 T cells in Susac syndrome. TCRdb ran MiXCR on the immunoSEQ multiplex PCR reads and lists one entry per CDR3 protein. The sample has approximately 170,000 distinct CDR3 sequences; approximately 90% are singletons. Sample: CD4+ T cells from PBMCs. These receptor sequences come from a human donor in good health. Both conserved end residues are part of each CDR3. The order of the fields is J gene, D gene, clone size, V gene, CDR3 DNA, CDR3 protein. D genes are given only for firm matches. Expanded clones get a size class; other rows say once, few or many, or leave the size out.

j_call: TRBJ2-3; d_call: TRBD2; clone_size: .; v_call: TRBV6-2/TRBV6-3; cdr3_nt: TGTGCCAGCAGTTACCTGGAACTAGCGAACGGAGCAGATACGCAGTATTTT; cdr3_aa: CASSYLELANGADTQYF
j_call: TRBJ2-7; d_call: .; clone_size: .; v_call: TRBV20-1; cdr3_nt: TGCAGTGCTTCCCGGGACCCAAGCTCCTACGAGCAGTACTTC; cdr3_aa: CSASRDPSSYEQYF
j_call: TRBJ1-2; d_call: .; clone_size: once; v_call: TRBV11-2; cdr3_nt: TGTGCCAGCGGGTCTCTCCGGACTTCTCGACGTTATGGCTACACCTTC; cdr3_aa: CASGSLRTSRRYGYTF
j_call: TRBJ2-1; d_call: .; clone_size: once; v_call: TRBV5-1; cdr3_nt: TGCGCCAGCCGCATAACGGGACACATCAATGAGCAGTTCTTC; cdr3_aa: CASRITGHINEQFF
j_call: TRBJ2-2; d_call: TRBD1; clone_size: .; v_call: TRBV18; cdr3_nt: TGTGCCAGCTCACTGAACGACAGGGGGAACACCGGGGAGCTGTTTTTT; cdr3_aa: CASSLNDRGNTGELFF
j_call: TRBJ2-1; d_call: .; clone_size: .; v_call: TRBV20-1; cdr3_nt: TGCAGTGCTCCCCCTTGGGGCAATGAGCAGTTCTTC; cdr3_aa: CSAPPWGNEQFF
j_call: TRBJ2-7; d_call: .; clone_size: .; v_call: TRBV20-1; cdr3_nt: TGCAGTGCTAGGGGGCAGGCCTACGAGCAGTACTTC; cdr3_aa: CSARGQAYEQYF
j_call: TRBJ1-1; d_call: .; clone_size: .; v_call: TRBV12-3/TRBV12-4; cdr3_nt: TGTGCCAGCAACACCCTGGGGCGGGACACTGAAGCTTTCTTT; cdr3_aa: CASNTLGRDTEAFF
j_call: TRBJ2-2; d_call: .; clone_size: .; v_call: TRBV5-4; cdr3_nt: TGTGCCAGCAGCGCCGCCGGGACCTCAACCACCGGGGAGCTGTTTTTT; cdr3_aa: CASSAAGTSTTGELFF
j_call: TRBJ2-1; d_call: .; clone_size: .; v_call: TRBV10-3; cdr3_nt: TGTGCCATCATGCCAGGCCCGACTTACAATGAGCAGTTCTTC; cdr3_aa: CAIMPGPTYNEQFF
j_call: TRBJ1-1; d_call: TRBD1; clone_size: .; v_call: TRBV5-1; cdr3_nt: TGCGCCAGCAGCTTCCAAGGTCGACAGGGGGGGACTGAAGCTTTCTTT; cdr3_aa: CASSFQGRQGGTEAFF
j_call: TRBJ2-7; d_call: TRBD1; clone_size: .; v_call: TRBV20-1; cdr3_nt: TGCAGTGCTTCGACAGGGGGCCGGGTCGAGCAGTACTTC; cdr3_aa: CSASTGGRVEQYF